The 23 T cell receptor beta chains reported below all come from one sample, sequenced in a study of CXCR3-negative and CXCR3-positive naive CD8 T cells. Study-wide findings and caveats: CXCR3-expressing naive cells carried TRB CDR3s more hydrophobic than those of CXCR3-negative naive cells.

UMI-tagged TRB cDNA libraries were built via 5' RACE. TCRdb re-called the 5' RACE reads; every CDR3 protein appears as one record, without DNA. The table for this sample gives approximately 48,000 distinct CDR3 sequences. Their cognate antigens are unknown. The sample consisted of naive CXCR3+ CD8+ T cells from blood. This sample's subset: CD45RO-CCR7+CD27+CD95- naive CD8+ T cells expressing CXCR3 (TNR3+). These receptor sequences come from a human donor in good health. Some clones in this sample may be carry-over from other donors' samples.

This chain uses TRBV20-1 with TRBJ2-7; TCRdb's D gene call, TRBD1, goes unchecked for lack of DNA. The length of the CDR3 is 16 residues. CDR1 and CDR2 (germline): DFQATT, SNEGSKA (reference sequence). CDR3 in amino acids: CSASLDRDTLYYEQYF.

The rearrangement joins TRBV7-6 to TRBJ2-7; no DNA is available, so the TRBD1 call from TCRdb remains unchecked. Germline lookup yields CDR1 SGHVS and CDR2 FNYEAQ. The CDR3 consists of 14 residues. The CDR3 loop is CASSLGGSFYEQYF.

The J gene is TRBJ2-7, the V gene TRBV4-2; TCRdb selects TRBD1, and the lack of DNA leaves this call unchecked. The CDR3 has 14 residues. The germline gives CDR1 LGHNA, CDR2 YNFKEQ. CDR3 loop: CASSQPDRGYEQYF.

This CDR3 is CASGPGVPNQFF. V gene TRBV28 combines with J gene TRBJ2-1; lacking DNA, the TRBD1 call made by TCRdb goes unchecked. Germline CDR1 MDHEN, CDR2 SYDVKM. This CDR3 contains 12 residues.

The chain recombines TRBV6-5 with TRBJ2-3. The CDR3 extends over 16 amino acids. Germline values: CDR1 MNHEY, CDR2 SVGAGI. CDR3 protein: CASSYQLAGSTDTQYF.

The CDR3: CASSPMEGDQRYSYTF. The chain links TRBV7-6 to TRBJ1-2; the TCRdb call, TRBD1, lacks DNA for checking. Germline V gene lookup returns CDR1 SGHVS and CDR2 FNYEAQ. The CDR3 consists of 16 residues.

The chain joins TRBV15 to TRBJ2-7; with no DNA, the TCRdb D assignment of TRBD1 cannot be verified. Germline V gene data show CDR1 as LNHNV and CDR2 as YYDKDF (reference sequence). CDR3 length: 15 residues. CDR3 protein: CATSRPRDGSYEQYF.

The chain couples TRBV4-3 to TRBJ2-1. CDR1 and CDR2 (germline): LGHNA, YSLEER. The CDR3 totals 15 residues. The CDR3 region is CASSPVLTHYNEQFF.

CDR3 sequence reads: CASSVGQAAYEQYF. The gene calls are TRBV9 and TRBJ2-7. Germline V gene lookup returns CDR1 SGDLS and CDR2 YYNGEE. The CDR3 length is 14 residues.

Here the CDR3 reads CASSVGGVNEKLFF. The chain combines TRBV9 with TRBJ1-4; the TCRdb call, TRBD1, lacks DNA for checking. The CDR3 runs to 14 residues. Germline lookup yields CDR1 SGDLS and CDR2 YYNGEE. The full variable domain, its missing parts supplied by reference TRBV9 and TRBJ1-4, is DSGVTQTPKHLITATGQRVTLRCSPRSGDLSVYWYQQSLDQGLQFLIQYYNGEERAKGNILERFSAQQFPDLHSELNLSSLELGDSALYFCASSVGGVNEKLFFGSGTQLSVL.

The V and J genes are TRBV6-5 and TRBJ1-1. Germline CDR1 is MNHEY and CDR2 is SVGAGI. This CDR3 is built from 15 residues. The CDR3 is CASSADVVRNTEAFF.

The rearrangement links TRBV24-1 to TRBJ2-7. The germline V gene has CDR1 KGHDR and CDR2 SFDVKD. The CDR3 covers 11 residues. CDR3 sequence: CATSDREEQYF.

V gene TRBV12-3 or TRBV12-4 combines with J gene TRBJ2-1. The CDR3 totals 15 residues. The CDR3 region is CASSPFTSPDNEQFF.

The chain has TRBV7-9 and TRBJ2-5; the D call of TRBD1 rests on TCRdb alone, since no DNA is present to check it. CDR1 is SEHNR and CDR2 is FQNEAQ in the germline V gene (reference sequence). CDR3 length: 15 amino acids. CDR3: CASSSPPEGQETQYF.

The chain is built from TRBV7-2 and TRBJ2-7. Per germline, CDR1 SGHTA and CDR2 FQGNSA. The CDR3 spans 14 residues. The CDR3 loop reads CASSLVSGTYEQYF.

V gene TRBV12-3 or TRBV12-4 combines with J gene TRBJ2-7. The CDR3 is made up of 12 amino acids. CDR3 residues: CASTSVIYEQYF.

This sequence joins TRBV19 and TRBJ2-5; no DNA is available, so the TRBD1 call from TCRdb remains unchecked. CDR3 size: 14 residues. From germline, CDR1 is LNHDA and CDR2 SQIVND (reference sequence). This CDR3 is CASRGGTGVETQYF.

This rearrangement joins TRBV20-1 to TRBJ2-1; TCRdb designates TRBD1, a call that cannot be tested without DNA. Germline V gives CDR1 DFQATT, CDR2 SNEGSKA (reference sequence). The CDR3 runs 12 residues. Here the CDR3 reads CSALGPSREQFF.

V gene TRBV5-5 combines with J gene TRBJ2-7; absent DNA, TCRdb's TRBD1 call cannot be checked. Germline CDR1 reads SGHKS; CDR2 reads YYEKEE (reference sequence). There are 14 residues in the CDR3. CDR3 protein: CASSLSQGVDEQYF.

This chain uses TRBV12-5 with TRBJ2-5. The germline V gene encodes CDR1 LGHNT and CDR2 FRNRAP. This CDR3 comprises 15 residues. CDR3 region: CASGLVPSDQETQYF.

This chain uses TRBV21-1 with TRBJ2-3. TRBV21-1 represents a pseudogene. The CDR3 extends over 15 amino acids. The CDR3 is CASSKEGIGTDTQYF.

The chain couples TRBV28 to TRBJ2-1; absent DNA, TCRdb's TRBD2 call cannot be checked. This CDR3 is built from 14 residues. Looked up from germline, CDR1 is MDHEN and CDR2 is SYDVKM. CDR3 amino acids: CAGSPGTSRNEQFF.

The rearrangement uses TRBV15 and TRBJ2-3; TCRdb outputs TRBD2, but without DNA this stays unchecked. The CDR3 spans 15 residues. Germline assignment: CDR1 LNHNV and CDR2 YYDKDF (reference sequence). The CDR3 region is CATSIFPADTDTQYF. Filled out from reference TRBV15 and TRBJ2-3, the complete variable domain reads DAMVIQNPRYQVTQFGKPVTLSCSQTLNHNVMYWYQQKSSQAPKLLFHYYDKDFNNEADTPDNFQSRRPNTSFCFLDIRSPGLGDTAMYLCATSIFPADTDTQYFGPGTRLTVL.